This TCR beta chain was retrieved from a study of response to subunit inactivated influenza vaccine. Germline V gives CDR1 MNHEY, CDR2 SVGEGT. There are 16 residues in the CDR3. V lost 5 bases, J lost 8 bases, and 22 bases lay in between. Study-level points and caveats: That few new T cells are recruited by each seasonal influenza vaccination was the authors' suggestion.

From the RT-PCR reads, TCRdb called clonotypes with MiXCR, one entry per CDR3 protein. The sample records 750,000 to 850,000 distinct CDR3 sequences, about 18% being singletons. Comment on this clonotype: Its specificity is not known.

This sequence originates from a man aged 50 to 59 who received an inactivated influenza vaccine. This rearrangement joins TRBV6-2 or TRBV6-3 to TRBJ2-1; D possibly matches TRBD1 or TRBD2 (6 bases each). The material was PBMCs from blood, obtained roughly 5 days after vaccination. Here the CDR3 DNA reads TGTGCCAGCAGTCCCATGGGGGCGGGAAGAGAGGATGAGCAGTTCTTC. As protein: CASSPMGAGREDEQFF.